This T cell receptor (beta chain) was recovered during a study of early stage breast cancer tumors. Germline values: CDR1 KGHSH, CDR2 LQKENI. The CDR3 contains 13 residues. The J segment lost 7 bases and the V segment lost 2 bases, leaving 1 base of the junction unmatched. Only in-frame clones appear in the TCRdb table, and some are missing; sequencing was by immunoSEQ multiplex PCR. The data contain 60,000 to 75,000 clones, more than 70% of them singletons. The chain employs TRBV18 and TRBJ1-5; 8 nucleotides align to TRBD1. The receptor was isolated from a person aged 35-55 years with breast cancer. The sample was blood. CDR3 loop: CASSPTGGQPQHF. CDR3 coding DNA: TGTGCCAGCTCACCAACAGGGGGACAGCCCCAGCATTTT.